These T cell receptor beta chains were read from a single sample in a study of shared T cell receptors in the human thymus. Profiling relied on immunoSEQ multiplex PCR, and the TCRdb table lists in-frame clones only, not all of them. The data contain 500,000 to 750,000 clones, approximately 88% of them seen just once; the ten biggest clones take up 0.0095% to 0.013%. The same data also contributed to another study, on human thymus T cells.

Sequenced sample: thymocytes. Source of these receptors: a boy under two years old with a congenital heart defect. CDR3s include the opening cysteine and the closing phenylalanine or tryptophan. The D gene is left open where the match is weak. Rows may omit the clone size; those that give it use once, few, many or a size class.

CDR3 protein: CASSTQQLPYEQYF
D gene: NA
clone size: NA
J gene: TRBJ2-7
V gene: TRBV5-4

CDR3 protein: CASSIGWETRLNTGELFF
D gene: NA
clone size: NA
J gene: TRBJ2-2
V gene: TRBV19

CDR3 protein: CASSFASCRLGYTF
D gene: NA
clone size: NA
J gene: TRBJ1-2
V gene: TRBV12-1

CDR3 protein: CASSSLGGDYEQYF
D gene: TRBD2
clone size: NA
J gene: TRBJ2-7
V gene: TRBV5-6

CDR3 protein: CASRLEQGRSYKQYF
D gene: TRBD1
clone size: once
J gene: TRBJ2-7
V gene: TRBV6-1

CDR3 protein: CSVKDHPGGQGGYTF
D gene: TRBD1
clone size: NA
J gene: TRBJ1-2
V gene: TRBV29-1

CDR3 protein: CASSLVGWGEVAYEQYF
D gene: NA
clone size: NA
J gene: NA
V gene: TRBV7-7

CDR3 protein: CASNPGSSPSSYNEQFF
D gene: NA
clone size: once
J gene: TRBJ2-1
V gene: TRBV19

CDR3 protein: CASSLGSSGRPQETQYF
D gene: TRBD2
clone size: NA
J gene: TRBJ2-5
V gene: TRBV7-9

CDR3 protein: CSVPSDREDTEAFF
D gene: TRBD1
clone size: NA
J gene: TRBJ1-1
V gene: TRBV29-1

CDR3 protein: CASSPRGPKAGYTF
D gene: NA
clone size: once
J gene: TRBJ1-2
V gene: TRBV7-2

CDR3 protein: CATSRDGRVEQYF
D gene: NA
clone size: NA
J gene: TRBJ2-7
V gene: TRBV15

CDR3 protein: CASSPGTDYEQYF
D gene: TRBD1
clone size: NA
J gene: TRBJ2-7
V gene: TRBV18

CDR3 protein: CASSATPSGRKDEQFF
D gene: TRBD2
clone size: once
J gene: TRBJ2-1
V gene: TRBV6-4

CDR3 protein: CASRNRQGEQYF
D gene: TRBD1
clone size: NA
J gene: TRBJ2-7
V gene: TRBV2

CDR3 protein: CSAGEGYEQYF
D gene: NA
clone size: once
J gene: TRBJ2-7
V gene: TRBV20-1

CDR3 protein: CASSRGRMTRDRGYEQYF
D gene: TRBD1
clone size: NA
J gene: TRBJ2-7
V gene: TRBV5-6

CDR3 protein: CASSLPPGQGGLKNIQYF
D gene: TRBD1
clone size: once
J gene: TRBJ2-4
V gene: TRBV13

CDR3 protein: CASADSEEDRYEQYF
D gene: NA
clone size: NA
J gene: TRBJ2-7
V gene: TRBV12-5

CDR3 protein: CASSFKRETPTFYGYTF
D gene: NA
clone size: NA
J gene: TRBJ1-2
V gene: TRBV18

CDR3 protein: CASSLGQGTSYEQYF
D gene: TRBD1
clone size: NA
J gene: TRBJ2-7
V gene: TRBV27

CDR3 protein: CSVEDPGGWTEAFF
D gene: NA
clone size: NA
J gene: TRBJ1-1
V gene: TRBV29-1

CDR3 protein: CASSQGETQYF
D gene: NA
clone size: once
J gene: TRBJ2-5
V gene: TRBV25-1

CDR3 protein: CASSLGRERYNEQFF
D gene: TRBD2
clone size: NA
J gene: TRBJ2-1
V gene: TRBV5-4

CDR3 protein: CATSRAYGSAPYNEQFF
D gene: NA
clone size: NA
J gene: TRBJ2-1
V gene: TRBV15

CDR3 protein: CASSPDRKFPLRQYF
D gene: NA
clone size: once
J gene: TRBJ2-7
V gene: TRBV27

CDR3 protein: CASSHARLGLAGGAGQFF
D gene: TRBD2
clone size: NA
J gene: TRBJ2-1
V gene: TRBV7-9

CDR3 protein: CASSHPYGTDTQYF
D gene: NA
clone size: NA
J gene: TRBJ2-3
V gene: TRBV4-2

CDR3 protein: CSVAFGSSGANVLTF
D gene: NA
clone size: NA
J gene: TRBJ2-6
V gene: TRBV29-1

CDR3 protein: CAISESTLRGPSYGYTF
D gene: NA
clone size: NA
J gene: TRBJ1-2
V gene: TRBV10-3

CDR3 protein: CASRDRDRDQPQHF
D gene: TRBD1
clone size: few
J gene: TRBJ1-5
V gene: TRBV10-2

CDR3 protein: CASSAGRTNEQFF
D gene: NA
clone size: NA
J gene: TRBJ2-1
V gene: TRBV7-9

CDR3 protein: CASSIQDSHQSYEQYF
D gene: NA
clone size: NA
J gene: TRBJ2-7
V gene: TRBV19

CDR3 protein: CASSLESARYNEQFF
D gene: NA
clone size: few
J gene: TRBJ2-1
V gene: TRBV5-1

CDR3 protein: CASTSRPANTGELFF
D gene: NA
clone size: NA
J gene: TRBJ2-2
V gene: TRBV19

CDR3 protein: CASSQEAASGRESSYEQYF
D gene: TRBD2
clone size: NA
J gene: TRBJ2-7
V gene: TRBV4-3

CDR3 protein: CAWSETSSGANVLTF
D gene: NA
clone size: NA
J gene: TRBJ2-6
V gene: TRBV30

CDR3 protein: CASSLNDAGTRTYEQYF
D gene: NA
clone size: NA
J gene: TRBJ2-7
V gene: TRBV4-1

CDR3 protein: CASSPDKETQYF
D gene: NA
clone size: NA
J gene: TRBJ2-5
V gene: TRBV11-2

CDR3 protein: CSVGGDIRRYEQYF
D gene: NA
clone size: NA
J gene: TRBJ2-7
V gene: TRBV29-1

CDR3 protein: CASSLGRGRRYYGYTF
D gene: TRBD1
clone size: NA
J gene: TRBJ1-2
V gene: TRBV27

CDR3 protein: CASSISASGGEDGYTF
D gene: NA
clone size: NA
J gene: TRBJ1-2
V gene: TRBV19

CDR3 protein: CASSLTQGRGETQYF
D gene: NA
clone size: NA
J gene: TRBJ2-5
V gene: TRBV27

CDR3 protein: CASSRDPGQGALEQYF
D gene: TRBD1
clone size: NA
J gene: TRBJ2-7
V gene: TRBV4-3

CDR3 protein: CASSWGQGNNEQFF
D gene: TRBD1
clone size: NA
J gene: TRBJ2-1
V gene: TRBV6-5

CDR3 protein: CASSAGLQETQYF
D gene: NA
clone size: NA
J gene: TRBJ2-5
V gene: TRBV5-1

CDR3 protein: CASSLKTTGVFHYGYTF
D gene: TRBD1
clone size: NA
J gene: TRBJ1-2
V gene: TRBV5-6